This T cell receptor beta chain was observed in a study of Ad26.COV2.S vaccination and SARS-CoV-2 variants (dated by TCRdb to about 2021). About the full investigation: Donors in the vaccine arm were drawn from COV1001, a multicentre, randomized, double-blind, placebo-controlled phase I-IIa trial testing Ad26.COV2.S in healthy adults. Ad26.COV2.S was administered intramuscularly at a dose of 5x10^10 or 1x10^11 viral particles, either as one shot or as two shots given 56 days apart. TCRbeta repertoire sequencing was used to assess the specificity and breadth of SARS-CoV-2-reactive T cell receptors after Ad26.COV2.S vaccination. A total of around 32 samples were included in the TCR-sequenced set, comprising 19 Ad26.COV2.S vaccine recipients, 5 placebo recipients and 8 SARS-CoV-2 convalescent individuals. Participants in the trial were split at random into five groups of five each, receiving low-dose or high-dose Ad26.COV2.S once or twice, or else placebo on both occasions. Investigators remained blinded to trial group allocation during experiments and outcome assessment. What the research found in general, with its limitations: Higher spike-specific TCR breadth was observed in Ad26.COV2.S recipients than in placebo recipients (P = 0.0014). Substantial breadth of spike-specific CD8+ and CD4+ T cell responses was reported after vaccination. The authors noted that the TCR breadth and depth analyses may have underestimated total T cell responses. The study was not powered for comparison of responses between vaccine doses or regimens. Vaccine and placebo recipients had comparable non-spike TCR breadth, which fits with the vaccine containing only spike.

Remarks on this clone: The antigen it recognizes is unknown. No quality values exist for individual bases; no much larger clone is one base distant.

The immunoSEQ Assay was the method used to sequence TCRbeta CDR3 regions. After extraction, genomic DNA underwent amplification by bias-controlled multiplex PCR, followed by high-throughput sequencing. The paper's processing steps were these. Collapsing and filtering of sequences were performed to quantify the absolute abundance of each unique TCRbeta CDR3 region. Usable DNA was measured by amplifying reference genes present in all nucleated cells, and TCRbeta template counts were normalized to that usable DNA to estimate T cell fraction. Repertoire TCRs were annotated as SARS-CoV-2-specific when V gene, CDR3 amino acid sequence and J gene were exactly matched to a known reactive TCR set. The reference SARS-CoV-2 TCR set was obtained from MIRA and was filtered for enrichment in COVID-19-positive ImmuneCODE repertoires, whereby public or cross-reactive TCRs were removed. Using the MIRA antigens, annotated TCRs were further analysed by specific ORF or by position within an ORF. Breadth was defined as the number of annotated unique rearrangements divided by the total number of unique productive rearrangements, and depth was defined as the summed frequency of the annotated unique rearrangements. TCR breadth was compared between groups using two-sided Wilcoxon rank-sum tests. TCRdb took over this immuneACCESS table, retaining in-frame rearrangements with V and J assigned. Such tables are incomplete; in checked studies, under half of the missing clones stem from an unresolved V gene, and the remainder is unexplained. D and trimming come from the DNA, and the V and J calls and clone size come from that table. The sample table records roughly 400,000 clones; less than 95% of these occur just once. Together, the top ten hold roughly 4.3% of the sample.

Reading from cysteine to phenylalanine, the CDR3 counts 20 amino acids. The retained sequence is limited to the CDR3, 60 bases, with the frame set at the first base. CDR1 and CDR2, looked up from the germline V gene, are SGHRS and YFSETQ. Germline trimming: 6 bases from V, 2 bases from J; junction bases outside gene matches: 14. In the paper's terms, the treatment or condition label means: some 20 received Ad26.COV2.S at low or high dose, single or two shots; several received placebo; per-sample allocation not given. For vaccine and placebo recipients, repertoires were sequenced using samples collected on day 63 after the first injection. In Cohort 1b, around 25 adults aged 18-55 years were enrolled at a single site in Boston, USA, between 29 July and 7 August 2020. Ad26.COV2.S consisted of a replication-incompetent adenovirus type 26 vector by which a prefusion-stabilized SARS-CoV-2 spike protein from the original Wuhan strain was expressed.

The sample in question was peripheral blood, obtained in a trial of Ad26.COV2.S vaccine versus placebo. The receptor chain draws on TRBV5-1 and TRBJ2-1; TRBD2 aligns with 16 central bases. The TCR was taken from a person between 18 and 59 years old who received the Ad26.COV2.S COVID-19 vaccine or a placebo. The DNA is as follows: TGCGCCAGCACCCGCCCCGGGACTAGCGGGAGGGCCGGCCCCTACAATGAGCAGTTCTTC. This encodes CASTRPGTSGRAGPYNEQFF.